This TCR beta chain was documented in a study of technical replicates of blood from a handful of donors (dated by TCRdb to the late 2010s). Note on this clone: Its antigen is currently not known. Nothing much larger sits one base from this clone, and base qualities are not available.

The library was obtained by the immunoSEQ multiplex PCR assay. TCRdb re-hosts the immuneACCESS table, in-frame sequences only. Its copies lack some clones; in the studies checked, an unresolved V gene accounts for under half of them, and the cause for the rest is not known. In all, the sample holds 100,000 or so clones, and nearly 96% of those were seen once. Approximately 0.2% of the sample is in the top ten clones. The sequencing input was T cells isolated from PBMCs. The TCR comes from a human donor in good health.

Read as DNA, the sequence is TGTGCCAGTAGCCCGCGGACAGGGGGCACGTACGAGCAGTACTTC. It codes for CASSPRTGGTYEQYF. The chain couples TRBV19 to TRBJ2-7, with 11 bases in between that match TRBD1. Here V drops 6 bases and J drops 4 bases, and the junction holds 8 bases not matched to any gene. The CDR3 spans 15 residues, from the cysteine through the phenylalanine. The read is trimmed to its CDR3 DNA, 45 bases read in frame from base 1. Reading the germline V gene (reference sequence) gives CDR1 LNHDA and CDR2 SQIVND.